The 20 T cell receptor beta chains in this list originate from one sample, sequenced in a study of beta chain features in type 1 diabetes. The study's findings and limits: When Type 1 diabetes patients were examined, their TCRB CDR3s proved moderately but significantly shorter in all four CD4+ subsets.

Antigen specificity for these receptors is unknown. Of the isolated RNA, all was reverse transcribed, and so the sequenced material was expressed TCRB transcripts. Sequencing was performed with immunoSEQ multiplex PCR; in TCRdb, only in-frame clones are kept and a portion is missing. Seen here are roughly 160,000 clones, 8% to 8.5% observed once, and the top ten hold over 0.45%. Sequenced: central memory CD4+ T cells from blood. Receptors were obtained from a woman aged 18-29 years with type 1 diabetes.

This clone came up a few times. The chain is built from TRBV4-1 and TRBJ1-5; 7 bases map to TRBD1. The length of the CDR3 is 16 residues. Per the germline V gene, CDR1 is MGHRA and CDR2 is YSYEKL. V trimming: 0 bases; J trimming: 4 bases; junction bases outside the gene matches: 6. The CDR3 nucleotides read TGCGCCAGCAGCCAAGATGGGGGGACAGATAATCAGCCCCAGCATTTT. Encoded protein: CASSQDGGTDNQPQHF.

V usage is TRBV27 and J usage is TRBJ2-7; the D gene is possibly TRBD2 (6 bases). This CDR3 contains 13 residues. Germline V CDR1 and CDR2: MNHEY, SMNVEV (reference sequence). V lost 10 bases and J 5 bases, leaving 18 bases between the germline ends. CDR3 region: CATGRLSRDEQYF. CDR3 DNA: TGTGCCACAGGGAGGCTATCCCGCGACGAGCAGTACTTC.

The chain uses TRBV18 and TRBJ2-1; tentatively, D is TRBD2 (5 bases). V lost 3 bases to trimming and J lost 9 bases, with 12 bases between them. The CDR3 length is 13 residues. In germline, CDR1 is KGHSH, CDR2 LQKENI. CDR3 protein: CASSPSGMGEQFF. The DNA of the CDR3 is TGTGCCAGCTCACCCTCGGGGATGGGTGAGCAGTTCTTC. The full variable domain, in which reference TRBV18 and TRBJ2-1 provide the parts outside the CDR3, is NAGVMQNPRHLVRRRGQEARLRCSPMKGHSHVYWYRQLPEEGLKFMVYLQKENIIDESGMPKERFSAEFPKEGPSILRIQQVVRGDSAAYFCASSPSGMGEQFFGPGTRLTVL.

This CDR3 is CSVGFPGQGVSYEQYF. The CDR3 nucleotides read TGCAGCGTGGGATTTCCGGGACAGGGTGTTTCCTACGAGCAGTACTTC. This chain links TRBV29-1 with TRBJ2-7, with 9 positions matching TRBD1. CDR3 length: 16 residues. Germline CDR1 is SQVTM and CDR2 is ANQGSEA. With 6 bases clipped from V and 1 base from J, the junction kept 13 bases outside the gene matches.

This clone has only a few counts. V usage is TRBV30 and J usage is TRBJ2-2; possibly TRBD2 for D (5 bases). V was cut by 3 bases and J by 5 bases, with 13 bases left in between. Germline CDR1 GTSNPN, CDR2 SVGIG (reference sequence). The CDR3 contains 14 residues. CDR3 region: CAWRWKGVTGELFF. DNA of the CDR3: TGTGCCTGGAGGTGGAAGGGAGTAACCGGGGAGCTGTTTTTT.

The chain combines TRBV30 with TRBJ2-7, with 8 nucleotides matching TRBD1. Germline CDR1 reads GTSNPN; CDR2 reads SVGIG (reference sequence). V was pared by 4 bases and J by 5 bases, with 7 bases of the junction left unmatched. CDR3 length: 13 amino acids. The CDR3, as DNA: TGTGCCTGGATAAGGACAGGGATCAACGAGCAGTACTTC. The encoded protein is CAWIRTGINEQYF.

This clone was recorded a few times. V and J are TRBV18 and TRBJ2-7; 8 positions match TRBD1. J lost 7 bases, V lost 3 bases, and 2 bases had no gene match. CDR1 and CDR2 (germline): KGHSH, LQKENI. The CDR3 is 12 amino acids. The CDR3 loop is CASSPTGVEQYF. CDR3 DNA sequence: TGTGCCAGCTCACCGACAGGGGTTGAGCAGTACTTC.

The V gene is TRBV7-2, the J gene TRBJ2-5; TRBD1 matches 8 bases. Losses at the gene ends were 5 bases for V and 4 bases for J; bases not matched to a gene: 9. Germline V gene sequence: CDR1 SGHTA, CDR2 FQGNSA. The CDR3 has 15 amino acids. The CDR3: CASSTPTGASETQYF. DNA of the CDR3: TGTGCCAGCAGCACCCCGACAGGGGCCTCAGAGACCCAGTACTTC. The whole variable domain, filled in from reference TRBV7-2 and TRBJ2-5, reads GAGVSQSPSNKVTEKGKDVELRCDPISGHTALYWYRQSLGQGLEFLIYFQGNSAPDKSGLPSDRFSAERTGGSVSTLTIQRTQQEDSAVYLCASSTPTGASETQYFGPGTRLLVL.

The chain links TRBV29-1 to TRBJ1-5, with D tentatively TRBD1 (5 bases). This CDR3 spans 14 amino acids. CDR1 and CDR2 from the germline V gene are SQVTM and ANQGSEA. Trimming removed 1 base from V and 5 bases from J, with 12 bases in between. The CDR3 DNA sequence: TGCAGCGTTGAAGTGGGAGGGGTGGATCAGCCCCAGCATTTT. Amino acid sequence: CSVEVGGVDQPQHF.

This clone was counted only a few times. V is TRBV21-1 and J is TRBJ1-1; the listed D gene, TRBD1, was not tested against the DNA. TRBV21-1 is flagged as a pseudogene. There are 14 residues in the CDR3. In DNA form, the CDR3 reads TGTGCCAGCAGCAAATTAGGGGGGAACACTGAAGCTTTCTTT. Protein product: CASSKLGGNTEAFF.

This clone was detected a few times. The CDR3 DNA sequence: TGTGCCAGCAGCCCCCCTAGGGCGGACAGATATGGCTACACCTTC. Its translation: CASSPPRADRYGYTF. The V and J genes are TRBV7-9 and TRBJ1-2, with D perhaps matching TRBD1 (6 bases). The ends were cut back, 5 bases at V and 5 bases at J, with 18 bases in the middle. The length of the CDR3 is 15 residues. CDR1 and CDR2 (germline): SEHNR, FQNEAQ (reference sequence). Supplemented by reference TRBV7-9 and TRBJ1-2, the full variable domain reads DTGVSQNPRHKITKRGQNVTFRCDPISEHNRLYWYRQTLGQGPEFLTYFQNEAQLEKSRLLSDRFSAERPKGSFSTLEIQRTEQGDSAMYLCASSPPRADRYGYTFGSGTRLTVV.

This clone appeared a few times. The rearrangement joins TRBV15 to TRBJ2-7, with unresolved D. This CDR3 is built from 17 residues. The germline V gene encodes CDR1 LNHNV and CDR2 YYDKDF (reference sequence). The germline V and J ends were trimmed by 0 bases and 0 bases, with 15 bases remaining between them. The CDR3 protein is CATSRDSRAPNSYEQYF. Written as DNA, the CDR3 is TGTGCCACCAGCAGAGATTCTCGAGCGCCGAACTCCTACGAGCAGTACTTC. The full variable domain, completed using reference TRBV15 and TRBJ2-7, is DAMVIQNPRYQVTQFGKPVTLSCSQTLNHNVMYWYQQKSSQAPKLLFHYYDKDFNNEADTPDNFQSRRPNTSFCFLDIRSPGLGDTAMYLCATSRDSRAPNSYEQYFGPGTRLTVT.

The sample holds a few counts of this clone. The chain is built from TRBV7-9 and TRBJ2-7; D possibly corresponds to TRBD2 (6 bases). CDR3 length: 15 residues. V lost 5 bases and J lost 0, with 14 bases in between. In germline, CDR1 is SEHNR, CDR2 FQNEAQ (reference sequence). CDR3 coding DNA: TGTGCCAGCAGCAGACCCGGGACTCACTCCTACGAGCAGTACTTC. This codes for CASSRPGTHSYEQYF.

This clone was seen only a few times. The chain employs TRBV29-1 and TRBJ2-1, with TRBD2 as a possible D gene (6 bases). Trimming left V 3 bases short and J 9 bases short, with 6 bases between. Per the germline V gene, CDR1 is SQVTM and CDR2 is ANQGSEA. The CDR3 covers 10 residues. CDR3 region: CSVEGGEQFF. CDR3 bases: TGCAGCGTTGAGGGGGGTGAGCAGTTCTTC.

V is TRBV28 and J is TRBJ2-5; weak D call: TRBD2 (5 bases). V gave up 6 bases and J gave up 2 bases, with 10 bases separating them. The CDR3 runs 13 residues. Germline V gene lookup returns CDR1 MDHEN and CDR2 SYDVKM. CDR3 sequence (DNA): TGTGCCAGCAGACGGGGAACTCAAGAGACCCAGTACTTC. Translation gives CASRRGTQETQYF.

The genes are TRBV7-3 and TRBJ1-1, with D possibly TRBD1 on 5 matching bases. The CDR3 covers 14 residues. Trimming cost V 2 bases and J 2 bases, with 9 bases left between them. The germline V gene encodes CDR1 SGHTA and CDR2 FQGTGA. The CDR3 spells CASSLAQGNTEAFF. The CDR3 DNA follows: TGTGCCAGCAGCTTAGCCCAGGGAAACACTGAAGCTTTCTTT. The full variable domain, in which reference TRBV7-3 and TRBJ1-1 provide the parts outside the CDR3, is GAGVSQTPSNKVTEKGKYVELRCDPISGHTALYWYRQSLGQGPEFLIYFQGTGAADDSGLPNDRFFAVRPEGSVSTLKIQRTERGDSAVYLCASSLAQGNTEAFFGQGTRLTVV.

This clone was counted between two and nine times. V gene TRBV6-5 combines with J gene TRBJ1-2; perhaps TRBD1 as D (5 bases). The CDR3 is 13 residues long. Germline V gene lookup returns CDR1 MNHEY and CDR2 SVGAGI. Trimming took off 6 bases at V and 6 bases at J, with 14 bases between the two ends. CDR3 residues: CASSPPTGDGYTF. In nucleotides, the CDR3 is TGTGCCAGCAGCCCCCCTACGGGGGATGGCTACACCTTC.

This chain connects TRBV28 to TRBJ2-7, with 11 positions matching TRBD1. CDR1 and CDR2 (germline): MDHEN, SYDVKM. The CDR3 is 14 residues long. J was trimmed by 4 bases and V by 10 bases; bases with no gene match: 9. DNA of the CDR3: TGTGCCACCCAAACCGGGACAGGGGGGTACGAGCAGTACTTC. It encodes CATQTGTGGYEQYF.

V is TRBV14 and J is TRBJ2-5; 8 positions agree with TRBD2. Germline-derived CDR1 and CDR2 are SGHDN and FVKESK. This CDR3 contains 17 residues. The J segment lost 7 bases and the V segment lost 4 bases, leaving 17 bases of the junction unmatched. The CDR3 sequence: CASSPQWWSGGPRTQYF. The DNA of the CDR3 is TGTGCCAGCAGCCCTCAATGGTGGAGCGGGGGCCCCAGGACCCAGTACTTC. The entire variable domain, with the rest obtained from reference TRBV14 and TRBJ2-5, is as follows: EAGVTQFPSHSVIEKGQTVTLRCDPISGHDNLYWYRRVMGKEIKFLLHFVKESKQDESGMPNNRFLAERTGGTYSTLKVQPAELEDSGVYFCASSPQWWSGGPRTQYFGPGTRLLVL.

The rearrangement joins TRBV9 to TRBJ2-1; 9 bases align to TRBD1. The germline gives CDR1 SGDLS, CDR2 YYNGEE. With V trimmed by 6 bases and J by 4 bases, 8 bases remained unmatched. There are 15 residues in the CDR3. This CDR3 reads CASTPGQGSYNEQFF. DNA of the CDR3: TGTGCCAGCACCCCAGGACAGGGGAGTTACAATGAGCAGTTCTTC.